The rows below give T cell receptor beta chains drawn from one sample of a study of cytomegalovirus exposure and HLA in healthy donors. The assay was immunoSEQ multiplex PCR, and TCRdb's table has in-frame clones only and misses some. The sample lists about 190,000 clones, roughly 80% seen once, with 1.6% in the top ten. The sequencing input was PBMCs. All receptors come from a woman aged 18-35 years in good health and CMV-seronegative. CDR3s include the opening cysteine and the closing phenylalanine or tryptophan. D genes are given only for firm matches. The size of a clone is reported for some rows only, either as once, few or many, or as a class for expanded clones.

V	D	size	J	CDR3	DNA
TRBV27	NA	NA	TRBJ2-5	CASSLSSYPETQYF	TGTGCCAGCAGTTTATCGAGCTACCCAGAGACCCAGTACTTC
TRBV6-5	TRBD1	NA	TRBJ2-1	CASSYGDRGYEQFF	TGTGCCAGCAGTTACGGGGACAGGGGTTATGAGCAGTTCTTC
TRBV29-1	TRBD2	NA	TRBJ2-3	CSVSGGNADTQYF	TGCAGCGTTAGCGGGGGCAACGCAGATACGCAGTATTTT
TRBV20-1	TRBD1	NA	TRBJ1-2	CSAGQGHGYTF	TGCAGTGCCGGACAGGGCCATGGCTACACCTTC
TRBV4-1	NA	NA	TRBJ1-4	CASSQRPQRANEKLFF	TGCGCCAGCAGCCAACGACCACAGCGGGCTAATGAAAAACTGTTTTTT
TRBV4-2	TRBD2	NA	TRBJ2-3	CASSPTSQSTDTQYF	TGTGCCAGCAGCCCGACTAGCCAGAGCACAGATACGCAGTATTTT
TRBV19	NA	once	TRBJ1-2	CASSPDDRRFYGYTF	TGTGCCAGTAGTCCCGACGACAGAAGATTCTATGGCTACACCTTC
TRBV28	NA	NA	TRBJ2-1	CASSPRTGEQFF	TGTGCCAGCAGTCCGAGAACCGGTGAGCAGTTCTTC
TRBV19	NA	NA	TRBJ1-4	CASSTATGGPNEKLFF	TGTGCCAGTAGCACCGCTACGGGGGGGCCAAATGAAAAACTGTTTTTT
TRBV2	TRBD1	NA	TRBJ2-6	CASSRTGLVSGANVLTF	TGTGCCAGCAGCCGGACAGGTCTCGTCTCTGGGGCCAACGTCCTGACTTTC
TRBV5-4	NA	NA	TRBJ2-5	CASTPGGSLETQYF	TGTGCCAGCACCCCGGGGGGCAGCTTAGAGACCCAGTACTTC
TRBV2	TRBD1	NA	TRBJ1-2	CASSEGAGGGYGYTF	TGTGCCAGCAGTGAGGGCGCAGGGGGAGGCTATGGCTACACCTTC
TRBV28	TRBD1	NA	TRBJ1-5	CASSIPGQGDQPQHF	TGTGCCAGCAGTATACCCGGACAGGGGGATCAGCCCCAGCATTTT
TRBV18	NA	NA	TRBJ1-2	CASSPPARFYTF	TGTGCCAGCTCACCACCGGCGCGGTTCTACACCTTC
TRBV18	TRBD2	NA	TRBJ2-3	CASSLPGLASDTQYF	TGTGCCAGCTCACTGCCGGGACTAGCCTCAGATACGCAGTATTTT
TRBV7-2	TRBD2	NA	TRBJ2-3	CASSLGLAGGPDTQYF	TGTGCCAGCAGCTTAGGACTAGCGGGAGGGCCCGATACGCAGTATTTT
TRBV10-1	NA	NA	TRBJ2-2	CATRAGDDTGELFF	TGCGCCACTAGGGCCGGGGATGACACCGGGGAGCTGTTTTTT
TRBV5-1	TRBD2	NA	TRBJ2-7	CASSLVYQGGREQYF	TGCGCCAGCAGCTTGGTATATCAGGGAGGGCGCGAGCAGTACTTC
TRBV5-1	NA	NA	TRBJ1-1	CASSLNGGAGNTEAFF	TGCGCCAGCAGCTTGAATGGGGGCGCAGGGAACACTGAAGCTTTCTTT
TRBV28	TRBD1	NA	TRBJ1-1	CASSRDRELTEAFF	TGTGCCAGCAGTAGGGACAGGGAGTTAACTGAAGCTTTCTTT
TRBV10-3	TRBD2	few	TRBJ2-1	CAISASGRSPNEQFF	TGTGCCATCAGTGCTAGCGGGAGGTCTCCCAATGAGCAGTTCTTC
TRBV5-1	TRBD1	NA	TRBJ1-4	CASRLGQGGNEKLFF	TGCGCCAGCAGACTCGGACAGGGAGGTAATGAAAAACTGTTTTTT
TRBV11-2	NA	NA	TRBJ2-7	CASSFLQAVSSYEQYF	TGTGCCAGCAGCTTCTTACAGGCCGTAAGCTCCTACGAGCAGTACTTC
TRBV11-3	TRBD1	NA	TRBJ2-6	CASSSWTGSGANVLTF	TGTGCCAGCAGCTCCTGGACAGGGTCTGGGGCCAACGTCCTGACTTTC
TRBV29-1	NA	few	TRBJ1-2	CSVEEIEGERYGYTF	TGCAGCGTTGAAGAGATAGAGGGTGAACGCTATGGCTACACCTTC